One T cell receptor beta chain is described in this entry. Clones were read by immunoSEQ multiplex PCR, and TCRdb kept only the in-frame ones, dropping some. The sample shows about 54,000 clones, 95% to 97% of them seen only once. CDR1 is SGDLS, CDR2 YYNGEE, per germline. J was trimmed by 4 bases and V by 4 bases; bases with no gene match: 8. The CDR3 length is 15 residues. This record belongs to a study of control samples from healthy donors and cancer patients. The sequenced material came from blood. The TCR sequence derives from a woman aged 30 to 39 in good health. The chain is built from TRBV9 and TRBJ1-5; 7 bases map to TRBD1. CDR3 in amino acids: CASSPWDSPNQPQHF. CDR3 DNA sequence: TGTGCCAGCAGCCCCTGGGACAGCCCAAATCAGCCCCAGCATTTT.